This is a list of T cell receptor beta chains from one sample in a study of graft-versus-host responses after intestinal transplantation. What these receptors recognize is not known. The repertoire was sequenced with immunoSEQ multiplex PCR; TCRdb's copy has only in-frame clones and lacks some. The sample consists of approximately 85,000 clones, approximately 89% of them appearing once. This specimen was unstimulated CD8+ T cells sorted from spleen or lymph node cells, taken before transplant. These receptors originate from a human donor who was the organ donor for an intestinal transplant. The CDR3 runs from the conserved cysteine through the conserved F or W.

V	J	CDR3
TRBV19	TRBJ1-1	CASSIGQANTEAFF
TRBV6-5	TRBJ2-1	CASSPGLAVYNEQFF
TRBV10-2	TRBJ2-3	CASRTRGAPTDTQYF
TRBV6-6	TRBJ1-4	CATVPGWGPEKLFF
TRBV7-9	TRBJ2-3	CASSPRTLVRDTQYF
TRBV13	TRBJ1-5	CASSLRAPGGNQPQHF
TRBV6-5	TRBJ1-1	CASSPGTGGLTEAFF
TRBV13	TRBJ1-1	CASSLGPTGSTEAFF
TRBV5-1	TRBJ2-1	CASSSQGEQFF
TRBV4-1	TRBJ2-7	CASSQDWARGDYEQYF
TRBV7-6	TRBJ1-4	CASSLGQGLDEKLFF
TRBV7-3	TRBJ2-2	CASSEDNTGELFF
TRBV10-1	TRBJ1-1	CASSESQATEAFF
TRBV7-9	TRBJ1-1	CASSLATGGNTEAFF
TRBV5-4	TRBJ1-5	CASSLGLGQPQHF
TRBV4-1	TRBJ1-2	CASSQGPGRGYGYTF
TRBV2	TRBJ1-6	CASSFPNSPLHF
TRBV6-6	TRBJ1-5	CASSYANIGNQPQHF
TRBV4-1	TRBJ1-4	CASSPLDRGNEKLFF
TRBV30	TRBJ2-7	CAWSPGRGYEQYF
TRBV23-1	TRBJ1-2	CASSQFSGQNGYTF
TRBV5-1	TRBJ2-7	CASSLATGLSYEQYF
TRBV30	TRBJ1-1	CAWSEYTEAFF
TRBV7-9	TRBJ2-1	CASSTSTGVRHEQFF
TRBV15	TRBJ1-2	CATSVTPENYGYTF
TRBV29-1	TRBJ2-5	CSVGLAGKLQETQYF
TRBV11-2	TRBJ2-7	CASSLNLYEQYF
TRBV6-5	TRBJ2-7	CASSYSTSGSYEQYF
TRBV7-2	TRBJ2-7	CASSLVSRLNSYEQYF
TRBV7-8	TRBJ2-7	CASSLAPLPTNEQYF
TRBV6-4	TRBJ2-3	CASSYRDGSTDTQYF
TRBV19	TRBJ2-7	CASSIPGLAYEQYF
TRBV4-1	TRBJ2-1	CASSLGLAGLYNEQFF
TRBV7-6	TRBJ2-5	CASSSPGDETQYF
TRBV12-5	TRBJ1-3	CASGLRGGSGNTIYF
TRBV9	TRBJ2-1	CASSAPQDSDEQFF
TRBV2	TRBJ1-2	CASSARDGDNYGYTF
TRBV7-2	TRBJ1-1	CASSRTNTEAFF
TRBV14	TRBJ2-2	CASSQDLLAAFGELFF
TRBV28	TRBJ2-1	CASRSASGSIDEQFF
TRBV19	TRBJ1-2	CASSIGGNGYTF
TRBV5-4	TRBJ1-1	CASSSVGGGQKPNTEAFF
TRBV5-1	TRBJ1-1	CASSLAGSRNTEAFF
TRBV7-2	TRBJ2-1	CASSAPGTTAAGEQFF
TRBV6-5	TRBJ1-1	CASSLQGAGTEAFF
TRBV5-7	TRBJ1-2	CASSAGQIYGYTF
TRBV4-1	TRBJ1-1	CASSQTTVSYTEAFF
TRBV27	TRBJ1-3	CASSLASSGNTIYF
TRBV10-3	TRBJ1-1	CAISARRNTEAFF
TRBV25-1	TRBJ1-2	CASSVQDRYDGYTF
TRBV12-5	TRBJ2-2	CASDLDAGELFF
TRBV7-3	TRBJ2-3	CASSRLATDTQYF
TRBV30	TRBJ1-1	CAWSSDRRNTEAFF
TRBV9	TRBJ2-7	CASSVGDLGSYEQYF
TRBV2	TRBJ2-1	CASSDGGTNYNEQFF
TRBV27	TRBJ2-2	CASSLSWTLTGELFF
TRBV6-1	TRBJ1-5	CASSEIMGTVDQPQHF
TRBV4-1	TRBJ2-2	CASSQATFLTGELFF
TRBV29-1	TRBJ2-7	CSVEGGTGVNEQYF